The rows below give T cell receptor beta chains drawn from one sample of a study of blood T cell repertoires in COVID-19. The data were produced by immunoSEQ multiplex PCR, yet TCRdb's version contains in-frame clones alone and is incomplete. The table has tens of thousands of clones, roughly 76% seen once. The sample taken for sequencing was peripheral blood. The receptors were sampled from a man aged 65-85 years with active or convalescent COVID-19. The CDR3 runs from the conserved cysteine through the conserved F or W. D genes are given only for firm matches. Size is omitted from some rows. Given values are once, few, many or a class for expanded clones.

J gene,D gene,clone size,V gene,CDR3 protein,CDR3 DNA
TRBJ2-6,NA,NA,TRBV11-3,CASSRGGANVLTF,TGTGCCAGCAGCAGGGGAGGGGCCAACGTCCTGACTTTC
TRBJ2-1,TRBD2,NA,TRBV3-1/TRBV3-2,CASSQVSGGFSYNEQFF,TGTGCCAGCAGCCAAGTCAGCGGGGGGTTCTCCTACAATGAGCAGTTCTTC
TRBJ1-3,NA,NA,TRBV25-1,CASSPALAGNTIYF,TGTGCCAGCAGTCCCGCCTTAGCTGGAAACACCATATATTTT
TRBJ1-5,TRBD1,NA,TRBV19,CASRPDRIGNQPQHF,TGTGCCAGTAGACCGGACAGGATCGGCAATCAGCCCCAGCATTTT
TRBJ2-7,TRBD2,NA,TRBV5-1,CASSFSQGGEGYEQYF,TGCGCCAGCAGCTTTTCCCAGGGTGGGGAGGGATACGAGCAGTACTTC
TRBJ2-7,NA,NA,TRBV19,CASSTRTGYYEQYF,TGTGCCAGTAGTACACGAACAGGGTACTACGAGCAGTACTTC
TRBJ1-2,NA,once,TRBV28,CASSLRSYGYTF,TGTGCCAGCAGTTTGAGGAGTTATGGCTACACCTTC
TRBJ2-1,NA,NA,TRBV10-3,CAISQGIEGRQFF,TGTGCCATCAGTCAGGGGATAGAGGGCAGGCAGTTCTTC
TRBJ1-6,NA,few,TRBV27,CASSLREINSPLHF,TGTGCCAGCAGTTTAAGGGAGATTAATTCACCCCTCCACTTT
TRBJ1-1,NA,NA,TRBV6-5,CASSYSPLETEAFF,TGTGCCAGCAGTTACAGTCCACTAGAGACTGAAGCTTTCTTT
TRBJ1-2,TRBD1,NA,TRBV6-5,CASWNQGVYGYTF,TGTGCCAGCTGGAACCAGGGGGTTTATGGCTACACCTTC
TRBJ1-1,NA,NA,TRBV30,CAWTKWNTEAFF,TGTGCCTGGACTAAATGGAACACTGAAGCTTTCTTT
TRBJ2-5,NA,NA,TRBV5-6,CASSSLGSQETQYF,TGTGCCAGCAGCTCGCTAGGTAGCCAAGAGACCCAGTACTTC
TRBJ1-5,NA,NA,TRBV5-1,CASSLGTNSNQPQHF,TGCGCCAGCAGCTTGGGGACAAATAGCAATCAGCCCCAGCATTTT
TRBJ1-6,NA,NA,TRBV5-1,CASSLAPGERSPLHF,TGCGCCAGCAGCTTGGCCCCAGGGGAAAGATCACCCCTCCACTTT
TRBJ1-2,TRBD1,NA,TRBV28,CASSLGQLYGYTF,TGTGCCAGCAGTTTGGGACAGCTTTATGGCTACACCTTC
TRBJ2-5,TRBD1,NA,TRBV5-1,CASSVTGGTKETQYF,TGCGCCAGCAGCGTCACAGGGGGAACGAAAGAGACCCAGTACTTC